The 30 T cell receptor beta chains below come from one sample, sequenced in a study of blood T cell repertoires in COVID-19. Assay: immunoSEQ multiplex PCR; the TCRdb copy retains only in-frame clones and omits some. In the table there are 95,000 to 150,000 clones, 80% to 85% of which are singletons. Sequenced sample: peripheral blood. Receptors originate from a woman in her forties or fifties with acute or convalescent COVID-19.

In DNA, the CDR3 is TGTGCCAGCAGTGAAGTCGGGGGAAGGAGCACCGGGGAGCTGTTTTTT. This sequence encodes CASSEVGGRSTGELFF. J is TRBJ2-2 and V is TRBV6-1, with D possibly matching TRBD2 (6 bases). The V gene's germline CDR1 is MNHNS and CDR2 SASEGT. The V end lost 1 base, the J end lost 4 bases, and 13 bases lay between the germline ends. CDR3 length: 16 residues.

The CDR3 nucleotides are TGTGCCAGCAGCTTACTAGCGGGAGGAGGAAAAGAGCAGTACTTC. Translated, it gives CASSLLAGGGKEQYF. The chain uses TRBV7-2 and TRBJ2-7; 11 nucleotides line up with TRBD2. This CDR3 is 15 amino acids long. Trimming took 2 bases from V and 7 from J; bases not matched to a gene: 7. Looked up from germline, CDR1 is SGHTA and CDR2 is FQGNSA. The full variable domain, completed using reference TRBV7-2 and TRBJ2-7, is GAGVSQSPSNKVTEKGKDVELRCDPISGHTALYWYRQSLGQGLEFLIYFQGNSAPDKSGLPSDRFSAERTGGSVSTLTIQRTQQEDSAVYLCASSLLAGGGKEQYFGPGTRLTVT.

The chain recombines TRBV2 with TRBJ1-3; 9 bases are a match to TRBD1. Looked up from germline, CDR1 is SNHLY and CDR2 is FYNNEI. This CDR3 contains 18 residues. With 6 bases clipped from V and 3 bases from J, the junction kept 15 bases outside the gene matches. The CDR3 region is CASSNSDRDRAVGNTIYF. The CDR3 bases are TGTGCCAGCAGCAATTCAGACCGGGACAGGGCTGTTGGAAACACCATATATTTT.

This clone has a handful of counts. This chain uses TRBV2 with TRBJ1-1, with TRBD1 matching over 10 bases. This CDR3 spans 16 amino acids. Germline V CDR1 and CDR2: SNHLY, FYNNEI. Germline trimming cut 5 bases from V and 5 bases from J; bases unmatched to any gene: 11. CDR3 nucleotide sequence: TGTGCCAGCAGTAGGGACAGGGGATCGGTTGGGACTGAAGCTTTCTTT. It specifies CASSRDRGSVGTEAFF.

The V and J genes are TRBV5-1 and TRBJ2-1, with a weak D call TRBD1 (6 bases). Per the germline V gene, CDR1 is SGHRS and CDR2 is YFSETQ. The V gene lost 4 bases and the J gene lost 9 bases, with 17 bases spanning the gap. The CDR3 extends over 14 amino acids. This CDR3 reads CASSGTGNQGEQFF. In DNA form, the CDR3 reads TGCGCCAGCAGCGGAACAGGGAATCAAGGTGAGCAGTTCTTC.

This chain connects TRBV27 to TRBJ2-3; no clear D. Deletions cut 7 bases from V and 2 bases from J, with 13 bases between. This CDR3 is built from 14 residues. CDR1 MNHEY and CDR2 SMNVEV come from the germline V gene (reference sequence). As DNA, the CDR3 is TGTGCCAGCAAAGTGGGCTTCAACACAGATACGCAGTATTTT. It encodes CASKVGFNTDTQYF.

The chain carries TRBV2 and TRBJ1-1; D remains unclear. V was cut by 8 bases and J by 3 bases, with 10 bases left in between. The CDR3 is 12 residues long. Germline V lookup: CDR1 SNHLY, CDR2 FYNNEI. CDR3 bases: TGTGCCAGCGGAGGGAGACACACTGAAGCTTTCTTT. It encodes CASGGRHTEAFF.

This chain uses TRBV28 with TRBJ1-1; possible D gene TRBD1, 6 bases. The CDR3 contains 15 residues. Per the germline V gene, CDR1 is MDHEN and CDR2 is SYDVKM. With 1 base removed from V and 6 bases from J, the gap between germline ends came to 15 bases. The CDR3 coding sequence is TGTGCCAGCAGTTTATTTGTCAGGGGTTTGTCTGAAGCTTTCTTT. Its translation: CASSLFVRGLSEAFF. Full variable domain (outside the CDR3, taken from reference TRBV28 and TRBJ1-1): DVKVTQSSRYLVKRTGEKVFLECVQDMDHENMFWYRQDPGLGLRLIYFSYDVKMKEKGDIPEGYSVSREKKERFSLILESASTNQTSMYLCASSLFVRGLSEAFFGQGTRLTVV.

This sequence joins TRBV19 and TRBJ2-7; no firm D call. The CDR3 length is 14 residues. V gave up 3 bases and J gave up 0 bases, with 9 bases separating them. Germline CDR1 and CDR2: LNHDA and SQIVND (reference sequence). The CDR3 protein is CASSIERSSYEQYF. CDR3 DNA sequence: TGTGCCAGTAGTATCGAGAGAAGCTCCTACGAGCAGTACTTC.

This chain joins TRBV5-4 and TRBJ1-2; the D is unclear. Germline CDR1 is SGHNT and CDR2 is YYREEE (reference sequence). The CDR3 totals 14 residues. Trimming took 0 bases from V and 7 from J, leaving 13 bases between them. The CDR3 reads CASSLEVGSAGYTF. In nucleotides, the CDR3 is TGTGCCAGCAGCTTGGAGGTAGGGAGTGCTGGCTACACCTTC.

This clone occurred a few times. The V call is TRBV27, the J call TRBJ2-7, with TRBD2 identical over 9 bases. The germline V gene has CDR1 MNHEY and CDR2 SMNVEV (reference sequence). The V segment lost 0 bases and the J segment 2 bases; nucleotides outside the gene matches: 2. The CDR3 is made up of 15 amino acids. DNA of the CDR3: TGTGCCAGCAGTTTATCTAGCGGGGGCACCTACGAGCAGTACTTC. As protein: CASSLSSGGTYEQYF.

The chain has TRBV4-1 and TRBJ2-1; TRBD2 aligns across 10 bases. J was trimmed by 6 bases and V by 0 bases; bases with no gene match: 8. From germline, CDR1 is MGHRA and CDR2 YSYEKL. The CDR3 contains 17 residues. The CDR3 nucleotides read TGCGCCAGCAGCCAAGACCTGCCAGCGGGGGGGCTCAATGAGCAGTTCTTC. Protein product: CASSQDLPAGGLNEQFF.

The table lists this clone with a count of one. V usage is TRBV25-1 and J usage is TRBJ1-2; D not certain. Per germline, CDR1 MGHDK and CDR2 SYGVNS. The ends were cut back, 6 bases at V and 4 bases at J, with 15 bases in the middle. The CDR3 has 14 amino acids. CDR3 region: CASSPGEVAYGYTF. The CDR3 DNA reads TGTGCCAGCAGCCCCGGGGAGGTTGCCTATGGCTACACCTTC.

The chain carries TRBV11-2 and TRBJ1-4; no reliable D call. CDR1 is SGHAT, CDR2 FQNNGV, per germline. V shed 6 bases and J shed 3 bases, with 11 bases lying between them. The CDR3 length is 14 residues. The CDR3 region has the DNA TGTGCCAGCAGTCCGGGGTCGGCTAATGAAAAACTGTTTTTT. Its translation is CASSPGSANEKLFF.

V gene TRBV27 combines with J gene TRBJ2-6; 7 bases align to TRBD2. The CDR3 has 18 amino acids. In germline, CDR1 is MNHEY, CDR2 SMNVEV (reference sequence). V was pared by 3 bases and J by 0 bases, with 8 bases of the junction left unmatched. The CDR3 sequence is CASSFGAGKPSGANVLTF. CDR3 coding DNA: TGTGCCAGCAGTTTCGGAGCGGGGAAACCCTCTGGGGCCAACGTCCTGACTTTC.

CDR3 sequence: CASSPTSGGSYEQFF. CDR3 bases: TGTGCCAGCAGCCCGACTAGCGGGGGGAGTTATGAGCAGTTCTTC. V is TRBV11-3 and J is TRBJ2-1; TRBD2 aligns across 13 bases. There are 15 residues in the CDR3. Germline values: CDR1 SGHNT, CDR2 YENEEA. J lost 8 bases, V lost 5 bases, and 6 bases had no gene match.

The V and J genes are TRBV11-2 and TRBJ2-7; 8 nucleotides line up with TRBD2. In germline, CDR1 is SGHAT, CDR2 FQNNGV. With V trimmed by 2 bases and J by 3 bases, 0 bases remained unmatched. This CDR3 has 13 residues. CDR3 DNA: TGTGCCAGCAGCTTACTAGCGGGCTACGAGCAGTACTTC. It yields the protein CASSLLAGYEQYF. Full variable domain (remainder filled in from reference TRBV11-2 and TRBJ2-7): EAGVAQSPRYKIIEKRQSVAFWCNPISGHATLYWYQQILGQGPKLLIQFQNNGVVDDSQLPKDRFSAERLKGVDSTLKIQPAKLEDSAVYLCASSLLAGYEQYFGPGTRLTVT.

The J gene is TRBJ1-1, the V gene TRBV7-6; tentatively, D is TRBD1 (5 bases). The ends were cut back, 5 bases at V and 3 bases at J, with 13 bases in the middle. This CDR3 is 14 amino acids long. Germline V gene lookup returns CDR1 SGHVS and CDR2 FNYEAQ. CDR3 sequence: CASSLGLGDTEAFF. The DNA of the CDR3 is TGTGCCAGCAGCCTGGGGCTTGGGGACACTGAAGCTTTCTTT.

This chain joins TRBV7-9 and TRBJ1-1, with 8 bases identical to TRBD1. This CDR3 comprises 14 residues. Germline V lookup: CDR1 SEHNR, CDR2 FQNEAQ (reference sequence). J lost 4 bases, V lost 4 bases, and 5 bases had no gene match. The CDR3 region has the DNA TGTGCCAGCAGCTGGGGACAGGTGAGCACTGAAGCTTTCTTT. This sequence encodes CASSWGQVSTEAFF.

In this sample, this clone turned up once. The chain couples TRBV28 to TRBJ1-6; a weak D match, TRBD1 (5 bases). The V and J ends lost 2 bases and 8 bases respectively, with 13 bases between them. From germline, CDR1 is MDHEN and CDR2 SYDVKM. The CDR3 loop spans 15 amino acids. The CDR3 DNA follows: TGTGCCAGCAGTTTAAATCAGGGATTAGATTCACCCCTCCACTTT. Translation: CASSLNQGLDSPLHF.

J is TRBJ1-2 and V is TRBV27, with 7 positions matching TRBD1. V dropped 5 bases and J dropped 8; count of bases not matched to a gene: 5. Germline V gene sequence: CDR1 MNHEY, CDR2 SMNVEV (reference sequence). The CDR3 extends over 12 amino acids. The CDR3 spells CASSRQGGGYTF. CDR3 sequence (DNA): TGTGCCAGCAGTCGACAGGGAGGAGGCTACACCTTC.

The chain is built from TRBV9 and TRBJ2-1, with 7 bases fitting TRBD2. The CDR3 loop spans 12 amino acids. Germline V CDR1 and CDR2: SGDLS, YYNGEE. J lost 12 bases, V lost 0 bases, and 3 bases had no gene match. CDR3 region: CASSVETGGQFF. The CDR3, as DNA: TGTGCCAGCAGCGTAGAAACGGGAGGGCAGTTCTTC.

The CDR3 region has the DNA TGTGCCAGCAGCACCGAAGGGAGGAGAGCTTTCTTT. This translates into CASSTEGRRAFF. The chain recombines TRBV7-9 with TRBJ1-1, with D unresolved. The germline V gene encodes CDR1 SEHNR and CDR2 FQNEAQ (reference sequence). Trimming stripped 5 bases from V and 10 bases from J, with 14 bases between. The CDR3 is 12 residues long.

The CDR3 is CASTLRWTAWSNQPQHF. Here the CDR3 DNA reads TGTGCCAGTACCCTGCGGTGGACAGCGTGGAGCAATCAGCCCCAGCATTTT. V gene TRBV19 combines with J gene TRBJ1-5; tentative D call: TRBD1 (6 bases). This CDR3 region has 17 residues. V lost 7 bases and J lost 1, with 20 bases in between. Germline V gene data show CDR1 as LNHDA and CDR2 as SQIVND (reference sequence).

The CDR3: CASSQVDSSMNTEAFF. The CDR3 coding sequence is TGTGCCAGCAGCCAAGTGGACAGTTCCATGAACACTGAAGCTTTCTTT. The chain has TRBV3-1 (or the pseudogene TRBV3-2) and TRBJ1-1, with a weak D call TRBD1 (6 bases). The CDR3 is 16 residues long. The germline V gene encodes CDR1 LGHDT and CDR2 YNNKEL (reference sequence). Trimming took 1 base from V and 0 from J, leaving 12 bases between them.

The chain recombines TRBV28 with TRBJ1-2; 8 nucleotides agree with TRBD1. There are 14 residues in the CDR3. V dropped 2 bases and J dropped 8; count of bases not matched to a gene: 7. Germline CDR1 is MDHEN and CDR2 is SYDVKM. In DNA, the CDR3 is TGTGCCAGCAGTTTAGCAGGGGGCCCGTCCGGCTACACCTTC. This sequence encodes CASSLAGGPSGYTF.

The chain recombines TRBV28 with TRBJ1-6; unclear D gene. The V end lost 8 bases, the J end lost 6 bases, and 8 bases lay between the germline ends. Germline-derived CDR1 and CDR2 are MDHEN and SYDVKM. This CDR3 contains 12 residues. CDR3 coding DNA: TGTGCCAGCCGAGGGTCTAATTCACCCCTCCACTTT. Translation gives CASRGSNSPLHF.

The genes are TRBV5-4 and TRBJ2-3, with 12 bases matching TRBD2. Trimming cost V 4 bases and J 7 bases; bases outside gene matches: 7. The CDR3 has 15 amino acids. Germline values: CDR1 SGHNT, CDR2 YYREEE (reference sequence). This CDR3 is CASSLLAGGPYTQYF. DNA for the CDR3: TGTGCCAGCAGCCTTCTAGCGGGGGGGCCTTATACGCAGTATTTT.

The J gene is TRBJ1-2, the V gene TRBV7-9; D unclear. The CDR3 consists of 17 residues. CDR1 SEHNR and CDR2 FQNEAQ come from the germline V gene (reference sequence). With 1 base removed from V and 4 bases from J, the gap between germline ends came to 19 bases. The CDR3 spells CASSLGTARPFGYGYTF. The CDR3 bases are TGTGCCAGCAGCTTAGGAACGGCCAGGCCCTTCGGCTATGGCTACACCTTC.

The rearrangement links TRBV9 to TRBJ1-1; no firm D call. The CDR3 is 13 residues long. Germline values: CDR1 SGDLS, CDR2 YYNGEE. Trimming left V 2 bases short and J 6 bases short, with 11 bases between. The CDR3 loop is CASSVSGNAEAFF. In DNA, the CDR3 is TGTGCCAGCAGCGTGAGCGGAAATGCTGAAGCTTTCTTT.